This T cell receptor (beta chain) stems from a study of cytomegalovirus exposure and HLA in healthy donors. At the time of sampling, donors were nominally healthy, though unrecorded immune exposures were likely. From germline, CDR1 is SGHNT and CDR2 YYREEE (reference sequence). There are 12 residues in the CDR3. V was pared by 7 bases and J by 3 bases, with 11 bases between. 13 Jbeta primers and 60 Vbeta primers were used for the PCR. Here immunoSEQ multiplex PCR was the method, and the copy in TCRdb shows in-frame clones only, minus some. The data show under 150,000 clones, roughly 73% seen once. The TCR was taken from a male donor in good health and CMV-seronegative. Sequenced: PBMCs. The chain combines TRBV5-4 with TRBJ2-7; D perhaps matches TRBD2 (6 bases). CDR3: CASGGKGYEQYF. CDR3 nucleotides: TGTGCCAGCGGGGGGAAGGGCTACGAGCAGTACTTC.